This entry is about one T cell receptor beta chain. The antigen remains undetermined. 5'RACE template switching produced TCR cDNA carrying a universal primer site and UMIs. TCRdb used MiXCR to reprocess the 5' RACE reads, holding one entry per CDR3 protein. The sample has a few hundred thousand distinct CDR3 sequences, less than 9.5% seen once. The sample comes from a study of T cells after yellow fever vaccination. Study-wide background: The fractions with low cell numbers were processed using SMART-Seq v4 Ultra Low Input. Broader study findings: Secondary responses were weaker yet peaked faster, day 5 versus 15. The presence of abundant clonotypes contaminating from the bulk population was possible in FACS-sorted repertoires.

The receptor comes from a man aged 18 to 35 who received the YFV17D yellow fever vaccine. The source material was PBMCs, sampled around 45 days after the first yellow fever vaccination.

The CDR3 DNA sequence: TGTGCCAGCAGACCACACAGGACAGACCAAGAGACCCAGTACTTC. This translates into CASRPHRTDQETQYF. The chain is built from TRBV6-2 or TRBV6-3 and TRBJ2-5; a weak D match, TRBD1 (6 bases). CDR1 is MNHEY and CDR2 is SVGEGT in the germline V gene. This CDR3 is 15 amino acids long. With 6 bases removed from V and 0 bases from J, the gap between germline ends came to 14 bases.